This T cell receptor beta chain originates from a study of blood T cell repertoires in COVID-19. Across the whole study: Both acute and convalescent COVID-19 samples were obtained from the United States, Italy and Spain. T cells, B-cell-depleted T cells, or PBMCs provided the cDNA or gDNA that served as material.

Comments on this clone: The sample contains more than one DNA sequence encoding this CDR3.

Profiling relied on immunoSEQ multiplex PCR, and the TCRdb table lists in-frame clones only, not all of them. The sample shows 290,000 or so clones, roughly 86% of them seen only once. CDR3 length: 14 residues. V dropped 5 bases and J dropped 2; count of bases not matched to a gene: 2. Per germline, CDR1 SGHTA and CDR2 FQGTGA. Sequencing was carried out using PBMCs or T cells enriched from blood (not recorded which). The genes are TRBV7-3 and TRBJ2-1, with TRBD2 identical over 8 bases. The origin of this receptor is a woman aged 18-29 years who had recovered from COVID-19. In DNA form, the CDR3 reads TGTGCCAGCAGCCCCGGGAGGGCCTACAATGAGCAGTTCTTC. Encoded protein: CASSPGRAYNEQFF.